The text below deals with one T cell receptor beta chain. These data originate in a study of T cell changes during pregnancy in multiple sclerosis. The repertoire was sequenced with immunoSEQ multiplex PCR; TCRdb's copy has only in-frame clones and lacks some. Of about 47,000 clones listed, 80% to 90% were seen once; the top ten hold less than 2%. CDR1 is SQVTM and CDR2 is ANQGSEA in the germline V gene. This CDR3 has 14 amino acids. The V gene end was trimmed by 4 bases and the J gene end by 4 bases; junction bases not matched to a gene: 8. V gene TRBV29-1 combines with J gene TRBJ2-5; 8 positions agree with TRBD2. This sequence originates from a female donor with multiple sclerosis, enrolled in a pregnancy study. The material was peripheral blood, obtained in the first trimester of pregnancy. CDR3 amino acids: CSVGRGGPGETQYF. In nucleotides, the CDR3 is TGCAGCGTTGGCCGGGGGGGCCCAGGAGAGACCCAGTACTTC.